This record looks at one T cell receptor beta chain sequence and its context. Its target is not known. The table came from immunoSEQ multiplex PCR; TCRdb's copy has only in-frame clones and leaves some out. In the table there are roughly 61,000 clones, 87% of which are singletons. These data come from a study of lymphopenia after photon versus proton radiotherapy. General study points: Under photons, naive T cells and diversity fell while effector/memory populations rose. In patients who died, overall survival fell as post-nadir TCR diversity dropped more.

J was trimmed by 5 bases and V by 4 bases; bases with no gene match: 5. From germline, CDR1 is SGHRS and CDR2 YFSETQ. The CDR3 runs to 13 residues. The source material was peripheral blood, sampled from a patient treated with proton-based radiotherapy. The rearrangement joins TRBV5-1 to TRBJ2-7; TRBD1 aligns across 8 bases. The source is a man older than 75 with esophageal cancer. The CDR3 DNA reads TGCGCCAGCAGCCTAGGACAGGGTGACGAGCAGTACTTC. Translation: CASSLGQGDEQYF.